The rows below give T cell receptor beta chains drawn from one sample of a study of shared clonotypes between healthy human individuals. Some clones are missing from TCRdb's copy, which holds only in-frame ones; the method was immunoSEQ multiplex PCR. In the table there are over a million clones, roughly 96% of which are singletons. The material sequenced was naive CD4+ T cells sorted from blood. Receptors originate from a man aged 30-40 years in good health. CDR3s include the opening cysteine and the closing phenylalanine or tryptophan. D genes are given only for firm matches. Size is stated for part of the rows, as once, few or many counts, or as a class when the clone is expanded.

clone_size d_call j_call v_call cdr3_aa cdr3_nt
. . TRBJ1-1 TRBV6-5 CASSYGGSTEAFF TGTGCCAGCAGTTACGGGGGCAGCACTGAAGCTTTCTTT
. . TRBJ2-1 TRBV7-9 CASSLGRQITNEQFF TGTGCCAGCAGCTTAGGTCGGCAGATAACGAATGAGCAGTTCTTC
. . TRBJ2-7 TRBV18 CASSPRLDSGYEQYF TGTGCCAGCTCACCACGGCTTGACAGCGGATACGAGCAGTACTTC
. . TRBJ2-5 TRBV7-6 CASSSIATGTQYF TGTGCCAGCAGCTCAATAGCGACTGGGACCCAGTACTTC
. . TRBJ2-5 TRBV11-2 CASSLPSKETQYF TGTGCCAGCAGCTTACCCTCGAAAGAGACCCAGTACTTC
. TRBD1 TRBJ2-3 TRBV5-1 CASSLESGQGTDTQYF TGCGCCAGCAGCTTGGAGTCGGGACAGGGCACAGATACGCAGTATTTT
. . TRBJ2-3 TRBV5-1 CASSLAGKDTQYF TGCGCCAGCAGCTTGGCAGGGAAAGATACGCAGTATTTT
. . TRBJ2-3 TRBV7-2 CASSLVGDTDTQYF TGTGCCAGCAGCTTAGTAGGTGACACAGATACGCAGTATTTT
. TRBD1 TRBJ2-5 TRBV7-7 CASSSFLDREETQYF TGTGCCAGCAGCTCATTCCTAGACAGGGAGGAGACCCAGTACTTC
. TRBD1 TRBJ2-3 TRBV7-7 CASSSRDRGRSDTQYF TGTGCCAGCAGCAGCAGGGACAGGGGTAGATCGGATACGCAGTATTTT
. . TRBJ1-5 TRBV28 CASSFPGASNQPQHF TGTGCCAGCAGTTTTCCAGGGGCGAGCAATCAGCCCCAGCATTTT
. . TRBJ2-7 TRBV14 CASSQVRTVGEQYF TGTGCCAGCAGCCAAGTGAGGACAGTAGGGGAGCAGTACTTC
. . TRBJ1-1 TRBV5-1 CASSQKGVTEAFF TGCGCCAGCAGCCAGAAAGGGGTCACTGAAGCTTTCTTT
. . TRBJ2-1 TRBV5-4 CASSLARASYNEQFF TGTGCCAGCAGCCTAGCGCGAGCGTCCTACAATGAGCAGTTCTTC
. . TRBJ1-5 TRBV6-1 CASSESHQPQHF TGTGCCAGCAGTGAATCTCATCAGCCCCAGCATTTT
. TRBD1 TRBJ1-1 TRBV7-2 CASSLPDRGNTEAFF TGTGCCAGCAGCTTACCCGACAGGGGGAACACTGAAGCTTTCTTT
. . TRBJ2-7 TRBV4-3 CASSQDRDYEQYF TGCGCCAGCAGCCAAGACCGGGACTACGAGCAGTACTTC
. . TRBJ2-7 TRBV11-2 CASSPLGGLSEQYF TGTGCCAGCAGCCCCCTAGGCGGGTTGAGCGAGCAGTACTTC
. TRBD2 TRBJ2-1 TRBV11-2 CASSLFRGGTYNEQFF TGTGCCAGCAGCTTATTTCGGGGGGGGACCTACAATGAGCAGTTCTTC
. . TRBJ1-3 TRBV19 CASTRLSSGNTIYF TGTGCCAGTACGAGACTAAGCTCTGGAAACACCATATATTTT
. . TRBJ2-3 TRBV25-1 CASSEFAGSTDTQYF TGTGCCAGCAGTGAATTTGCGGGAAGCACAGATACGCAGTATTTT
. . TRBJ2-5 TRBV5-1 CASSLGGALPEETQYF TGCGCCAGCAGCTTGGGGGGGGCCCTCCCCGAAGAGACCCAGTACTTC
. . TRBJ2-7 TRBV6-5 CASRSTGRGIYEQYF TGTGCCAGCAGATCGACCGGTCGCGGCATCTACGAGCAGTACTTC
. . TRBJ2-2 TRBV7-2 CASSSPGKLFF TGTGCCAGCAGCTCACCGGGAAAGCTGTTTTTT
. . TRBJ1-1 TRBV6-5 CASSQSHEAFF TGTGCCAGCAGCCAGAGCCATGAAGCTTTCTTT
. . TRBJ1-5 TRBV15 CATSAGTHNQPQHF TGTGCCACCAGTGCCGGGACACACAATCAGCCCCAGCATTTT
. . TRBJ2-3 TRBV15 CATRAGPGDTQYF TGTGCCACCAGAGCAGGGCCTGGGGATACGCAGTATTTT
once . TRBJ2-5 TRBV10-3 CAISTARVWGNQETQYF TGTGCCATCAGCACCGCGCGAGTTTGGGGGAACCAAGAGACCCAGTACTTC
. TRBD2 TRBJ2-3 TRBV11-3 CASSPHPSGNTDTQYF TGTGCCAGCAGCCCCCATCCTAGCGGGAACACAGATACGCAGTATTTT
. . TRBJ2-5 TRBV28 CASSFMSSQETQYF TGTGCCAGCAGTTTTATGAGCAGCCAGGAGACCCAGTACTTC
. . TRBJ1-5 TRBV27 CASSPRDSNQPQHF TGTGCCAGCAGCCCTAGAGATAGCAATCAGCCCCAGCATTTT
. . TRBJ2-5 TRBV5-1 CASSSQGGPETQYF TGCGCCAGCAGCTCTCAAGGGGGACCAGAGACCCAGTACTTC
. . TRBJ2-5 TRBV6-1 CASSDQGMGETQYF TGTGCCAGCAGTGACCAGGGGATGGGAGAGACCCAGTACTTC
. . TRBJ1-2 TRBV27 CASSLREGSGYTF TGTGCCAGCAGTTTAAGGGAGGGTAGCGGCTACACCTTC
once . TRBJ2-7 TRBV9 CASSVDLGTGYEQYF TGTGCCAGCAGCGTAGATCTGGGGACGGGCTACGAGCAGTACTTC
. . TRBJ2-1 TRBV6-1 CASTREWYEQFF TGTGCCAGCACCCGGGAGTGGTATGAGCAGTTCTTC
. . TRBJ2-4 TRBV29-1 CSVGQAEAKNIQYF TGCAGCGTTGGCCAGGCAGAGGCCAAAAACATTCAGTACTTC
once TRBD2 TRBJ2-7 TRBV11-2 CASSLSTAGGAYEQYF TGTGCCAGCAGTCTAAGCACAGCGGGAGGTGCCTACGAGCAGTACTTC
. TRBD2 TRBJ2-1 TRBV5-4 CASSRPQLADHNEQFF TGTGCCAGCAGCAGACCCCAACTAGCGGACCACAATGAGCAGTTCTTC
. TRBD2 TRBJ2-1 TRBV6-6 CASSYSGTSGYNEQFF TGTGCCAGCAGTTACTCCGGGACTAGCGGTTACAATGAGCAGTTCTTC
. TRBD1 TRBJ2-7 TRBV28 CASSGPGTGIYEQYF TGTGCCAGCAGTGGCCCCGGGACAGGGATCTACGAGCAGTACTTC
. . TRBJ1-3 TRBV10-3 CAISAAANLLGNTIYF TGTGCCATCAGTGCGGCCGCCAATCTGCTTGGAAACACCATATATTTT
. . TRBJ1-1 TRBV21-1 CASWTEMNTEAFF TGTGCCAGCTGGACAGAGATGAACACTGAAGCTTTCTTT
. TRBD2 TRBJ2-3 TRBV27 CASRRGLGSIADTQYF TGTGCCAGCAGACGGGGACTAGGGTCTATCGCAGATACGCAGTATTTT
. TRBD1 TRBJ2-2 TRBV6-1 CASSDQPGTVTGELFF TGTGCCAGCAGTGATCAACCCGGGACAGTGACCGGGGAGCTGTTTTTT
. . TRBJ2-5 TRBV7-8 CASSPTGNLWTQYF TGTGCCAGCAGCCCGACCGGGAATTTGTGGACCCAGTACTTC